The rows below give T cell receptor beta chains drawn from one sample of a study of CD8 T cells in ankylosing spondylitis. MiXCR, applied by TCRdb to the 5' RACE reads, yields one record per CDR3 protein. The table lists fewer than 200,000 distinct CDR3 sequences, 9.8% of them singletons. The material sequenced was blood, either unsorted or a sorted T cell fraction (not recorded which). These TCRs come from a female donor with ankylosing spondylitis or in good health (not recorded which). CDR3s include the opening cysteine and the closing phenylalanine or tryptophan. Each record gives: D gene, J gene, V gene, clone size, CDR3 DNA, CDR3 protein. D genes are given only for firm matches. For some rows the clone size is stated as once, few or many, or as a class when expanded; others skip it.

. TRBJ2-1 TRBV24-1 . TGTGCCACCAGTGATTTCCCTCTCGGGTCGGAGCAGTTCTTC CATSDFPLGSEQFF
. TRBJ2-3 TRBV7-9 few TGTGCCAGCAGCCCGCCCGTCCCTAGGGGAGATACGCAGTATTTT CASSPPVPRGDTQYF
. TRBJ1-5 TRBV12-3/TRBV12-4 few TGTGCCAGCAGTCCGGCAGGCAGGGTTGACAATCAGCCCCAGCATTTT CASSPAGRVDNQPQHF
TRBD1 TRBJ2-7 TRBV20-1 many TGCAGTGCACCGGGACAGGGCGCTTACGAGCAGTACTTC CSAPGQGAYEQYF
. TRBJ1-1 TRBV15 few TGTGCCACCAGGGTCAAGCGGAACACTGAAGCTTTCTTT CATRVKRNTEAFF
. TRBJ2-3 TRBV4-3 . TGCGCCAGCAGCCAAGTTTTGGGGACAGATACGCAGTATTTT CASSQVLGTDTQYF
TRBD1 TRBJ2-6 TRBV27 . TGTGCCAGCAGTTCTCCGGGACAGGGCCCTAGCGGTTACTCTGGGGCCAACGTCCTGACTTTC CASSSPGQGPSGYSGANVLTF
TRBD2 TRBJ2-5 TRBV4-3 many TGCGCCAGCAGCCAAGATCCCAGCGGGGGGTACCAAGAGACCCAGTACTTC CASSQDPSGGYQETQYF
TRBD1 TRBJ1-1 TRBV10-3 few TGTGCCGCCGGACGGGGACAGGTGGGTGTGGACACTGAAGCTTTCTTT CAAGRGQVGVDTEAFF
TRBD2 TRBJ2-1 TRBV11-2 many TGTGCCAGCAGCTTAGGATCGGGGGGCAATGAGCAGTTCTTC CASSLGSGGNEQFF
. TRBJ1-1 TRBV5-1 few TGCGCCAGCAGCAGCTTCGAGAACACTGAAGCTTTCTTT CASSSFENTEAFF
. TRBJ1-3 TRBV6-5 few TGTGCCAGCAGTTACCAAACGACAAACGGAAACACCATATATTTT CASSYQTTNGNTIYF
TRBD1 TRBJ2-2 TRBV27 many TGTGCCAGCAGTCCCGACAGGGCAAGCACCGGGGAGCTGTTTTTT CASSPDRASTGELFF
TRBD1 TRBJ2-1 TRBV12-3/TRBV12-4 many TGTGCCAGCAGTTCCGAAAACTCCGGGACAGGCTTCGGTGAGCAGTTCTTC CASSSENSGTGFGEQFF
. TRBJ2-1 TRBV30 . TGTGCCTGGAGTGAAGGGGCGACCTACAATGAGCAGTTCTTC CAWSEGATYNEQFF
. TRBJ2-7 TRBV6-6 many TGTGCCAGCAGTTATGGACCCTACGAGCAGTACTTC CASSYGPYEQYF
TRBD1 TRBJ1-1 TRBV7-8 . TGTGCCAGCAGCTTAGATTCAGGGGGAGCTTTCTTT CASSLDSGGAFF
TRBD1 TRBJ2-1 TRBV6-1 . TGTGCCAGCAACCCGGGGGCAGGGGGCGTGAATGGGCAGTTCTTC CASNPGAGGVNGQFF
TRBD2 TRBJ2-7 TRBV6-1 . TGTGCCAGCAGGATTGGACTAGCGGACGAGCAGTACTTC CASRIGLADEQYF
TRBD2 TRBJ2-1 TRBV24-1 . TGTGCCACCAGTGATCGAACTAGCGGTACGGGGTACAATGAGCAGTTCTTC CATSDRTSGTGYNEQFF
. TRBJ1-6 TRBV9 many TGTGCCAGCAGCGTAGGAGGGGGTAATTCACCCCTCCACTTT CASSVGGGNSPLHF
. TRBJ2-5 TRBV5-1 . TGCGCCAGCAGCGGAACCTCGCCGGGGCCTCAAGAGACCCAGTACTTC CASSGTSPGPQETQYF
. TRBJ2-1 TRBV27 . TGTGCCAGCAGTTTACAAGGGCTCCTTCTCAATGAGCAGTTCTTC CASSLQGLLLNEQFF
. TRBJ2-1 TRBV19 few TGTGCCAGTATGAGGGTAAGGGACTCCTACAATGAGCAGTTCTTC CASMRVRDSYNEQFF
TRBD1 TRBJ1-2 TRBV20-1 . TGCAGTGCTACGACAGGGGGCTATGGCTACACCTTC CSATTGGYGYTF
TRBD1 TRBJ2-7 TRBV4-3 . TGCGCCAGCAGCCAAGATAGGGGACAGGGCGGCCACGAGCAGTACTTC CASSQDRGQGGHEQYF
. TRBJ1-5 TRBV27 few TGTGCCAGCAGTTTATCAGTGGCCGCTAATCAGCCCCAGCATTTT CASSLSVAANQPQHF
. TRBJ2-1 TRBV12-3/TRBV12-4 many TGTGCCAGCAGTGTGGAGGATGAGCAGTTCTTC CASSVEDEQFF